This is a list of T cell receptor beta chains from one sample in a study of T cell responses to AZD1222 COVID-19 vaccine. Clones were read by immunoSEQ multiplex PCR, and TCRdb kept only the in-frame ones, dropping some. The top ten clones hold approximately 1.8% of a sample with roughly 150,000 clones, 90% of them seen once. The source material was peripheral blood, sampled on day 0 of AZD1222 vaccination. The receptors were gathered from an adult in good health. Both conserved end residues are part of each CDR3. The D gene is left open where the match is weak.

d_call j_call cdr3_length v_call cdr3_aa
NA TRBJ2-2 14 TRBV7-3 CASSLARSTGELFF
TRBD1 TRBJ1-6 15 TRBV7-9 CASSLVTGKNSPLHF
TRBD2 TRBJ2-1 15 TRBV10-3 CAISPSGRTNNEQFF
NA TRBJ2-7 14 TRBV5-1 CASSLGLDGGEQYF
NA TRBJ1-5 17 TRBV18 CASSPPPGASGNQPQHF
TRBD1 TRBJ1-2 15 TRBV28 CASSFQPTGTDGYTF
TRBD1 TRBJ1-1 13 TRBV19 CASSWDSYTEAFF
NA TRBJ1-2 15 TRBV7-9 CASSQGQLTTYGYTF
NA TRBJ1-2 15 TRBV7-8 CASSLRLQANYGYTF
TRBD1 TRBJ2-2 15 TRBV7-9 CASSPGQGDTGELFF
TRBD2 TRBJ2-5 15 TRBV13 CASSLGPSGSETQYF
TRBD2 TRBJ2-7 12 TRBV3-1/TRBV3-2 CARSSGPYEQYF
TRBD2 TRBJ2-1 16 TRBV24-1 CATSESGTSGKGEQFF
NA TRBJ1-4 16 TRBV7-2 CASSHTAPGLNEKLFF
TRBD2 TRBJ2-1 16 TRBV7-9 CASSPSGTSGYNEQFF
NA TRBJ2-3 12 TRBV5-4 CASSLAEQTQYF
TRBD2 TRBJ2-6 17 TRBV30 CAWSGGGSWSGANVLTF
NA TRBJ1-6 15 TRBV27 CASSFLAGNNSPLHF
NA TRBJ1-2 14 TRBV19 CASRRSGANYGYTF
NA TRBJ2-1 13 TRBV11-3 CASSLDTEGEQFF
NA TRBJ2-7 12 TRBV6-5 CATQKWAYEQYF
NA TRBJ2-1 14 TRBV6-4 CASSAEASYNEQFF
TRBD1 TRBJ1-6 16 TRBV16 CASSLTGGTYNSPLHF
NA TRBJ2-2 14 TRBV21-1 CASTSYRRTGELFF
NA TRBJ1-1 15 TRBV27 CASSLGPGRNTEAFF
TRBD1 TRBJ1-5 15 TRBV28 CASVDRGSVNQPQHF
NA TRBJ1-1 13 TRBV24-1 CATSGSGNTEAFF
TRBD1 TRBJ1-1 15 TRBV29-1 CSARLGVGQGYEAFF
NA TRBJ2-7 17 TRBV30 CAWSVSRAFLSSYEQYF
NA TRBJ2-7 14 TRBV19 CASSIVLGSYEQYF
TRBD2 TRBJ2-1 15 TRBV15 CATSIRGGSYNEQFF
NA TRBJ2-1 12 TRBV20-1 CSASPNAIEQFF
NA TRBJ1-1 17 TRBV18 CASSPNVVQNMNTEAFF
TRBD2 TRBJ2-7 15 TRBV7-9 CASSLVAGGLDEQYF
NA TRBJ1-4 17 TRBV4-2 CASSQDQGRPTNEKLFF
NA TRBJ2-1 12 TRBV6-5 CASRQGSYEQFF
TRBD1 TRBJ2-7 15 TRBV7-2 CASSEETGNSYEQYF
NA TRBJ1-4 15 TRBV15 CATSRGQGPNEKLFF
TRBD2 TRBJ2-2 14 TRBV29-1 CSALSGSRTGELFF
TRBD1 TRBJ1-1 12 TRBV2 CASNRQGPEAFF
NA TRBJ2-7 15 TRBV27 CASSLGSGPSYEQYF
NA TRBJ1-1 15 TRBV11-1 CASSLVGGLNTEAFF
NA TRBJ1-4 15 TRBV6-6 CASSYTAATNEKLFF
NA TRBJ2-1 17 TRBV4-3 CASSQDFGFSSYNEQFF
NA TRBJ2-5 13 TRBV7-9 CASRGTGRETQYF
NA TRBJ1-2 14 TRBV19 CASTNLGAAYGYTF
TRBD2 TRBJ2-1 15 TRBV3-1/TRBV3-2 CASSLSGRTGNEQFF
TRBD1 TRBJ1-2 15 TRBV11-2 CASSLATGGFYGYTF
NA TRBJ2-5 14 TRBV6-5 CASSYGTVGETQYF
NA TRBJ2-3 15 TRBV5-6 CASSPTGSAPDTQYF
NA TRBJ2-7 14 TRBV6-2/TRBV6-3 CASSYSQDSYEQYF
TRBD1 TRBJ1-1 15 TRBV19 CASRDSTGLNTEAFF
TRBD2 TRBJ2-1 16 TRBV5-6 CASSLDFSGTLNEQFF
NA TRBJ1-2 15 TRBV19 CASTGAGGANYGYTF
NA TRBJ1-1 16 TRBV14 CASSQIPGQLNTEAFF
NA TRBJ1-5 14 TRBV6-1 CASSEATGYQPQHF
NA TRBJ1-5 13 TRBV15 CATKGENNQPQHF
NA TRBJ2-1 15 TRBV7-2 CASSSRTGIRNEQFF
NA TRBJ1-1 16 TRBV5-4 CASSLAWGTSNTEAFF
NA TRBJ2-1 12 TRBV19 CASSVVRNEQFF